The rows below give T cell receptor beta chains drawn from one sample of a study of preoperative IRX-2 immunotherapy in early breast cancer. Assay: immunoSEQ multiplex PCR; the TCRdb copy retains only in-frame clones and omits some. This sample has 25,000 to 30,000 clones, with roughly four fifths found just once. Sample: lymph node tissue, taken after IRX-2 immunotherapy. These receptors all come from a human donor with breast cancer. The conserved cysteine and the conserved F or W are not part of the CDR3 here. Fields, in order: J gene, V gene, CDR3 protein.

>TRBJ1-6|TRBV11-3
ASSLITGTADSPLH
>TRBJ1-2|TRBV6-8
ASKGSATPQRYGYT
>TRBJ2-3|TRBV29-1
SVRKVGNTDTQY
>TRBJ1-4|TRBV30
AWSVGEKLF
>TRBJ1-5|TRBV11-3
ASSAGQGGTQPQH
>TRBJ1-6|TRBV12-5
ASTPGGAGSPLH
>TRBJ2-1|TRBV7-1
ASRPGLYNEQF
>TRBJ2-7|TRBV19
ASTPGQGPSEQY
>TRBJ1-4|TRBV28
ASRASGSTNEKLF
>TRBJ2-5|TRBV6-8
ASSLGGGSGETQY
>TRBJ1-6|TRBV11-3
ASNLGQGNSPLH
>TRBJ1-4|TRBV18
ASSPLGEEDRGEKLF
>TRBJ2-7|TRBV5-1
ASSLRRGAVDSYEQY
>TRBJ2-5|TRBV29-1
SVWGRNQETQY
>TRBJ2-5|TRBV29-1
SAGRGGQETQY
>TRBJ1-2|TRBV2
ASSGELWLHLRFFP
>TRBJ1-5|TRBV11-3
ASSLEAGRNQPQH
>TRBJ2-5|TRBV19
ASSTPGQGQETQY
>TRBJ2-1|TRBV6-7
ASSEAHLGHPQF
>TRBJ1-2|TRBV6-8
ASRKPDSLYGYT
>TRBJ1-5|TRBV19
ASSDRVRGQPQH
>TRBJ2-7|TRBV1
ASSQALLRRGHEQY
>TRBJ2-2|TRBV6-8
ATWDGTRVTGELF
>TRBJ2-5|TRBV5-1
ASSLRTVEETQY
>TRBJ2-1|TRBV11-3
ASSPKSGGPGSFKQF
>TRBJ1-1|TRBV25-1
ASSDHRVLGTEAF
>TRBJ2-1|TRBV14
ASSRPGGGYNEQF
>TRBJ2-1|TRBV18
ASSPNPDRFNEQF
>TRBJ2-1|TRBV7-5
ASSSHIAGGRYNEQF
>TRBJ2-3|TRBV18
ASSPRLLDRTRNTQY
>TRBJ2-5|TRBV15
ATSRGGGALETQY
>TRBJ2-7|TRBV19
ASSSQGTGYYEQY
>TRBJ2-2|TRBV18
ASSPLTGELF
>TRBJ1-6|TRBV28
ASTGQGVNSPLH
>TRBJ2-1|TRBV6-8
ASSYVRSINNEQF
>TRBJ1-1|TRBV28
ASNDRARMYTEAF
>TRBJ2-7|TRBV10-2
ASMEQGFPYEQY
>TRBJ1-2|TRBV19
ASRTDTGAYYGYT
>TRBJ2-3|TRBV6-8
ASLTGGGIDTQY
>TRBJ1-2|TRBV28
ASSGTQKGGYT
>TRBJ1-3|TRBV30
AWGDLSRTIY
>TRBJ1-1|TRBV6-8
ASSSGYTEAF
>TRBJ2-2|TRBV5-1
ASSLDPIGTGELF
>TRBJ2-7|TRBV19
ASSTKAGLAPYEQY
>TRBJ1-3|TRBV19
ASSIVGKTRSGNTIY
>TRBJ2-5|TRBV19
ATSMGSGTWETQY
>TRBJ1-4|TRBV29-1
SVDTGGTGGELF
>TRBJ2-5|TRBV14
ASSQGGGTQY
>TRBJ1-3|TRBV6-7
ASSYGVQTGNTIY
>TRBJ2-2|TRBV11-3
ASSSLTGQGAVRELF
>TRBJ2-1|TRBV28
ASSFLGSYNEQF